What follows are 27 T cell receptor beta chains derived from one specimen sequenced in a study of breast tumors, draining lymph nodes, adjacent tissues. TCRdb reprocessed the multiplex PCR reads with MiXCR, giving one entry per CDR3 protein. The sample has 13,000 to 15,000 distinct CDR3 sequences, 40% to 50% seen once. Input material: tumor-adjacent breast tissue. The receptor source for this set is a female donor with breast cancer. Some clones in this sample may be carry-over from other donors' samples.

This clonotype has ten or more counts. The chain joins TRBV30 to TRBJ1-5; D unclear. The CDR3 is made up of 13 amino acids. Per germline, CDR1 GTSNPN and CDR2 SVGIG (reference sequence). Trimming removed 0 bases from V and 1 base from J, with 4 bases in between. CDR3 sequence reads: CAWSVDSNQPQHF. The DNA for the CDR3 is TGTGCCTGGAGTGTAGACAGCAATCAGCCCCAGCATTTT.

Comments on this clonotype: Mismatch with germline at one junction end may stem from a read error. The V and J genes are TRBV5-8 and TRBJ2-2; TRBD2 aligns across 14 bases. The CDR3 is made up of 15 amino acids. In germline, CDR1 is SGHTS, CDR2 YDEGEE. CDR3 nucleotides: TGTGCCAGTAGGACTAGCGGGGGGAACGCCGGGGAGCTGTTTTTT. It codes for CASRTSGGNAGELFF.

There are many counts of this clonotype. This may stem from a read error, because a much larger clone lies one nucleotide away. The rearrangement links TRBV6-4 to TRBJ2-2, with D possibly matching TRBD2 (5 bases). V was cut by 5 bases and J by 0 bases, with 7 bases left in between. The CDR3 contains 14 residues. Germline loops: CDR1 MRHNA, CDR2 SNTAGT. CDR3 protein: CASSHGTNTGELFF. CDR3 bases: TGTGCCAGCAGTCACGGGACGAACACCGGGGAGCTGTTTTTT.

The CDR3 region is CSATGLAVSYNEQFF. The CDR3 DNA reads as TGCAGTGCCACGGGACTAGCGGTCTCCTACAATGAGCAGTTCTTC. V usage is TRBV20-1 and J usage is TRBJ2-1; 11 bases map to TRBD2. This CDR3 region has 15 residues. CDR1 and CDR2 (germline): DFQATT, SNEGSKA (reference sequence). Trimming at V came to 6 bases and at J to 0 bases, leaving 4 bases not matched to a gene.

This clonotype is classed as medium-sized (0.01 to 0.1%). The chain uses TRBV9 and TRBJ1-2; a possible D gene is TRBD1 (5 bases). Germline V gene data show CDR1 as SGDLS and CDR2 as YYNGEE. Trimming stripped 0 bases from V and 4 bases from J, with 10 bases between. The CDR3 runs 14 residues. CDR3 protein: CASSVDAGTYGYTF. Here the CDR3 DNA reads TGTGCCAGCAGCGTAGATGCAGGGACCTATGGCTACACCTTC.

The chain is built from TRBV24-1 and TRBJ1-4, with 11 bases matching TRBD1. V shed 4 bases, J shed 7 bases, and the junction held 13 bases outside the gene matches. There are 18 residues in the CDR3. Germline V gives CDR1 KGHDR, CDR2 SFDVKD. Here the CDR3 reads CATSDIEERTGGGEKLFF. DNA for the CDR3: TGTGCCACCAGTGACATTGAAGAACGGACAGGGGGCGGTGAAAAACTGTTTTTT.

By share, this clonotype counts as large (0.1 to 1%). The CDR3 region has the DNA TGTGCCAGCAGGCAGGGAGATCAGCCCCAGCATTTT. Its translation: CASRQGDQPQHF. The chain is built from TRBV4-2 and TRBJ1-5, with a weak D call TRBD1 (5 bases). The CDR3 runs 12 residues. The V gene lost 6 bases and the J gene lost 5 bases, with 8 bases spanning the gap. Germline CDR1 LGHNA, CDR2 YNFKEQ.

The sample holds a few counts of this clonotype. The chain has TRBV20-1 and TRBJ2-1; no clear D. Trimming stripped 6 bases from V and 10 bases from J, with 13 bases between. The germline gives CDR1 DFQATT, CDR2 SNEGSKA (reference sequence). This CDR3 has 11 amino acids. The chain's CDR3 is CSASTLLEQFF. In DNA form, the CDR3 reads TGCAGTGCCTCTACCTTACTAGAGCAGTTCTTC.

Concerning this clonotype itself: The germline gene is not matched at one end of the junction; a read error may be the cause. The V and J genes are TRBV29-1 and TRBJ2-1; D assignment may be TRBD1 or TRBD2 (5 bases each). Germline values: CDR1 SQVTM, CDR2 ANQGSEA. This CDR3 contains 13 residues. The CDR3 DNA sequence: TGCAGCGTTGTCGGGACCCTACCCAATGGAGCGGTTTTC. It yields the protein CSVVGTLPNGAVF.

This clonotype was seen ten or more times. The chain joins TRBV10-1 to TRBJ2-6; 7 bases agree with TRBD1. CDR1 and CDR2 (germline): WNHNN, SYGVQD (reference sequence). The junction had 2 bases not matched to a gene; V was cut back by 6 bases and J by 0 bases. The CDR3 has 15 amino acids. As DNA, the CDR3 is TGCGCCAGCAGCACAGGGGCCTCTGGGGCCAACGTCCTGACTTTC. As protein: CASSTGASGANVLTF.

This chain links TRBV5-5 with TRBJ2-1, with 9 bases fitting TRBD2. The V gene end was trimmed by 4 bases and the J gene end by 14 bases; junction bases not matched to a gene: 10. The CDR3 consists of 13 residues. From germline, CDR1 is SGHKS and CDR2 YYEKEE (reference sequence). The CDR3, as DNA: TGTGCCAGCAGCCTGGGTGCTAGCGGGATGGAGTTCTTC. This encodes CASSLGASGMEFF.

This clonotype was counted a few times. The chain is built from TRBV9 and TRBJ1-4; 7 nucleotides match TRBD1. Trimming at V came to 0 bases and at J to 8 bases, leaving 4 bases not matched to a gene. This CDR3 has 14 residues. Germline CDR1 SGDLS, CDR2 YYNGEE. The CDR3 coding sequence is TGTGCCAGCAGCGTAGGACAGGGAGGAGAAAAACTGTTTTTT. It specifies CASSVGQGGEKLFF.

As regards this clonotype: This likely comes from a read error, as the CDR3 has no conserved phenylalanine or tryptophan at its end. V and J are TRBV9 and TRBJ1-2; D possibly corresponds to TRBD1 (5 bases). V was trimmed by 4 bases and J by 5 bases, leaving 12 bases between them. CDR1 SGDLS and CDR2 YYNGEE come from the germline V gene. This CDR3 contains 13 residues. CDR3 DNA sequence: TGTGCCAGCAGCCCCGAGGGGAGTTATGGCTACACCTCC. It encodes CASSPEGSYGYTS.

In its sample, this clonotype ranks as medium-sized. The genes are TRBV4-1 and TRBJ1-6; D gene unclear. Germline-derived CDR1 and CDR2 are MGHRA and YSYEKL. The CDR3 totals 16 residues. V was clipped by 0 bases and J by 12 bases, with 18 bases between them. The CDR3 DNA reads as TGCGCCAGCAGCCAAGATGATCGGGGAACCTTGGGACCCCTCCACTTT. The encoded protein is CASSQDDRGTLGPLHF.

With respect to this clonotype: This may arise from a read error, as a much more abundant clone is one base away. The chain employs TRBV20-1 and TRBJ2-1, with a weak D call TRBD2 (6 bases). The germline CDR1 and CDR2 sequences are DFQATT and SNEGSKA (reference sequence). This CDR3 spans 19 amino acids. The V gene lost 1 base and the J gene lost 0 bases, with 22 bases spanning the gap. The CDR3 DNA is TGCAGTGCTAGAGGCGGTGGTGAGCGGGCGATCGGCTCCTACAATGAGCAGTTCTTC. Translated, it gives CSARGGGERAIGSYNEQFF.

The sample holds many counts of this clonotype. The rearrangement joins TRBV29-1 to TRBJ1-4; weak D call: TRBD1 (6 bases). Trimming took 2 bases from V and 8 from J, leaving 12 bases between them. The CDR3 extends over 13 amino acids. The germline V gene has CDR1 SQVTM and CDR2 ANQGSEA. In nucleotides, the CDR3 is TGCAGCGTTGAACATGACAGGACGGAAAAACTGTTTTTT. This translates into CSVEHDRTEKLFF.

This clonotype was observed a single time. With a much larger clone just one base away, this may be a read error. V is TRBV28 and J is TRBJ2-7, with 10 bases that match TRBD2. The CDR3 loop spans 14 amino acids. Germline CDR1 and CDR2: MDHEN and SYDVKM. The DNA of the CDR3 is TGTGCCAGCAGGGTAGCGGGAGGCGGCTACGAGCAGTGCTTC. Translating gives CASRVAGGGYEQCF.

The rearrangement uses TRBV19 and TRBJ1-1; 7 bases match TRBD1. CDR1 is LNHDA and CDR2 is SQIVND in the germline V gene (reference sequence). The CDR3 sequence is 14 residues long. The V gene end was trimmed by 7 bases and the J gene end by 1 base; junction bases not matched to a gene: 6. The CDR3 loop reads CASIRGRGNTEAFF. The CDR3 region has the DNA TGTGCCAGTATTAGGGGGCGAGGGAACACTGAAGCTTTCTTT. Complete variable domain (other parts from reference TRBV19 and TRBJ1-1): DGGITQSPKYLFRKEGQNVTLSCEQNLNHDAMYWYRQDPGQGLRLIYYSQIVNDFQKGDIAEGYSVSREKKESFPLTVTSAQKNPTAFYLCASIRGRGNTEAFFGQGTRLTVV.

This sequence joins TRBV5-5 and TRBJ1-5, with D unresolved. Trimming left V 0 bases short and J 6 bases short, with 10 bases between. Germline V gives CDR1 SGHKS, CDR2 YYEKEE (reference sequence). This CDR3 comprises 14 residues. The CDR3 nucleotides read TGTGCCAGCAGCTTGGAGTCGGGAACTCAGCCCCAGCATTTT. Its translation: CASSLESGTQPQHF.

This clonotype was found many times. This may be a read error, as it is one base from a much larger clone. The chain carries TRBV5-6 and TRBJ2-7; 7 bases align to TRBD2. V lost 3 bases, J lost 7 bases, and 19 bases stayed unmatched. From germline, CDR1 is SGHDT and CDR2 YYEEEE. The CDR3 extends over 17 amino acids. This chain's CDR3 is CASSYLAAVVRSGEQYF. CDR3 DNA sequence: TGTGCCAGCAGCTATCTAGCGGCAGTGGTCCGGTCGGGGGAGCAGTACTTC.

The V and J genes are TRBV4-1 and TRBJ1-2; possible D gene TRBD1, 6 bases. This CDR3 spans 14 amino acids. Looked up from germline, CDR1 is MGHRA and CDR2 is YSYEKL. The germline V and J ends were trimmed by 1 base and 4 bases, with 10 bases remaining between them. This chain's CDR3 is CASSQGRGAYGYTF. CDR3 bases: TGCGCCAGCAGCCAAGGCCGGGGGGCCTATGGCTACACCTTC.

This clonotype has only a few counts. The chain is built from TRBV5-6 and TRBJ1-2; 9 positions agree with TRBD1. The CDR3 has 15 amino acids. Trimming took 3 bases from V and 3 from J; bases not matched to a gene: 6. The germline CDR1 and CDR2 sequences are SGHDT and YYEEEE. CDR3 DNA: TGTGCCAGCAGCTCGTTGGGACAGGGCTACTATGGCTACACCTTC. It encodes CASSSLGQGYYGYTF.

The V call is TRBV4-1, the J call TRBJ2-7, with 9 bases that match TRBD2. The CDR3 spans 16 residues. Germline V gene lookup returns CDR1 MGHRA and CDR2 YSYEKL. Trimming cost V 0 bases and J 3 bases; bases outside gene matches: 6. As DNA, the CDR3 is TGCGCCAGCAGCCAAGATCCTAGCGGGACCTACTACGAGCAGTACTTC. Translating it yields CASSQDPSGTYYEQYF.

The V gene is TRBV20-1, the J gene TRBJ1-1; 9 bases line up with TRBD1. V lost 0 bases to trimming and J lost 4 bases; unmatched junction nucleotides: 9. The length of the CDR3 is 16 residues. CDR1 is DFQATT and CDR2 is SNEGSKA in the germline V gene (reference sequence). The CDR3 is CSARDQRTGAGTEAFF. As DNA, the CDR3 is TGCAGTGCTAGAGATCAGCGGACAGGGGCGGGCACTGAAGCTTTCTTT.

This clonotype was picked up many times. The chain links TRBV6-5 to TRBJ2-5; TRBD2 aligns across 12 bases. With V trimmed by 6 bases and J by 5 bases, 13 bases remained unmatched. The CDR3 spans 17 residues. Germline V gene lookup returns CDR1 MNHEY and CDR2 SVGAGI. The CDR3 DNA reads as TGTGCCAGCAGCCAGGGGGCTAGCGGGGGGGCTCAGGAGACCCAGTACTTC. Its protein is CASSQGASGGAQETQYF.

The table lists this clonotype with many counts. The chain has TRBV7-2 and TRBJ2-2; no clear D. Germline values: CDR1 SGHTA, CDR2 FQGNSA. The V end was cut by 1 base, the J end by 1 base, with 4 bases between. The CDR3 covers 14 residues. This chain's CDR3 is CASSLGVNTGELFF. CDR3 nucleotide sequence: TGTGCCAGCAGCTTAGGGGTGAACACCGGGGAGCTGTTTTTT.

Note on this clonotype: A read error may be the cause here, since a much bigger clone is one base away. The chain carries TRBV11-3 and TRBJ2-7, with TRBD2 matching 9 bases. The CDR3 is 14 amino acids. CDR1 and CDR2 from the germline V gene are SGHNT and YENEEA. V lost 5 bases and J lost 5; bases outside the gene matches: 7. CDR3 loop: CASSPGLARDEQYF. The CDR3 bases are TGTGCCAGCAGCCCCGGACTAGCGAGAGACGAGCAGTACTTC.